This is a list of T cell receptor beta chains from one sample in a study of metastatic and nonmetastatic thyroid tumors. TCRdb re-called the PCR reads with MiXCR. The sample yields roughly 59,000 clones, about a sixth seen once. Sequences were obtained from blood. The receptors shown here come from a male donor with papillary thyroid cancer or a benign thyroid nodule (not recorded which). Some clones in this sample may be carry-over from other donors' samples. Each CDR3 is given with its conserved first and last residue. D genes are given only for firm matches. Expanded clones are given a class, and other clones once, few, many or no size at all.

v_call: TRBV7-9
clone_size: many
d_call: TRBD2
j_call: TRBJ2-5
cdr3_nt: TGTGCCGGCCCAAAAGGGGCTAGCGGGAGTAAGACCCAGTACTTC
cdr3_aa: CAGPKGASGSKTQYF

v_call: TRBV11-2
clone_size: many
d_call: -
j_call: TRBJ2-2
cdr3_nt: TGTGCCAGCAGCTCTATCCGGGACACCGGGGAGCTGTTTTTT
cdr3_aa: CASSSIRDTGELFF

v_call: TRBV7-8
clone_size: few
d_call: TRBD2
j_call: TRBJ2-2
cdr3_nt: TGTGCCAGCAGCGCGAGGACTAGCGGGGGCACAGGGGAGCTGTTTTTT
cdr3_aa: CASSARTSGGTGELFF

v_call: TRBV5-6
clone_size: many
d_call: TRBD2
j_call: TRBJ2-3
cdr3_nt: TGTGCCAGCAGCTTTAGCGGGAGTACAGATACGCAGTATTTT
cdr3_aa: CASSFSGSTDTQYF

v_call: TRBV11-3
clone_size: many
d_call: -
j_call: TRBJ2-3
cdr3_nt: TGTGCCAGCAGCTTAGATGTCGGCAGCGCAGATACGCAGTATTTT
cdr3_aa: CASSLDVGSADTQYF

v_call: TRBV20-1
clone_size: -
d_call: -
j_call: TRBJ2-2
cdr3_nt: TGCAGTGCTAACGGGGTCGGAACCACCGGCGAGCTGTTTTTT
cdr3_aa: CSANGVGTTGELFF

v_call: TRBV5-1
clone_size: -
d_call: -
j_call: TRBJ1-2
cdr3_nt: TGCGCCAGCAGTGCAGGGTGGCATGGCTACACCTTC
cdr3_aa: CASSAGWHGYTF

v_call: TRBV28
clone_size: many
d_call: TRBD1
j_call: TRBJ1-2
cdr3_nt: TGTGCCAGCAGTAGAAGGGACAGGGAGGGCTATGGCTACACCTTC
cdr3_aa: CASSRRDREGYGYTF

v_call: TRBV20-1
clone_size: -
d_call: TRBD1
j_call: TRBJ2-7
cdr3_nt: TGCAGTGCTAACCGGGACAGGTCCTACGAGCAGTACTTC
cdr3_aa: CSANRDRSYEQYF

v_call: TRBV6-5
clone_size: -
d_call: TRBD1
j_call: TRBJ1-2
cdr3_nt: TGTGCCAGCAGTTACTCGACAGGGGTAGGAACCTATGGCTACACCTTC
cdr3_aa: CASSYSTGVGTYGYTF

v_call: TRBV12-3/TRBV12-4
clone_size: many
d_call: -
j_call: TRBJ2-5
cdr3_nt: TGTGCCAGCAGTCCCGGGAGCGAGACCCAGTACTTC
cdr3_aa: CASSPGSETQYF

v_call: TRBV5-1
clone_size: -
d_call: TRBD2
j_call: TRBJ2-1
cdr3_nt: TGCGCCAGCAGCGGCGGGTCGCCCGGGACTAGCGGGTTCCTTTATGAGCAGTTCTTC
cdr3_aa: CASSGGSPGTSGFLYEQFF

v_call: TRBV6-1
clone_size: many
d_call: -
j_call: TRBJ1-5
cdr3_nt: TGTGCCGGCAGAGCCCTGGTGGGGTCTATGAGCAATCAGCCCCAGCATTTT
cdr3_aa: CAGRALVGSMSNQPQHF

v_call: TRBV7-9
clone_size: -
d_call: TRBD2
j_call: TRBJ2-5
cdr3_nt: TGTGCCAGCAGGCTGGGAGGGGCAGAGACCCAGTACTTC
cdr3_aa: CASRLGGAETQYF

v_call: TRBV15
clone_size: many
d_call: TRBD2
j_call: TRBJ2-1
cdr3_nt: TGTGCCACCAGCAGTCCCGGGACTAGCGGAAACAATGAGCAGTTCTTC
cdr3_aa: CATSSPGTSGNNEQFF

v_call: TRBV6-1
clone_size: few
d_call: -
j_call: TRBJ1-1
cdr3_nt: TGTTCCAGCGACCTGGACGGATTGAACACTGAAGCTTTCTTT
cdr3_aa: CSSDLDGLNTEAFF

v_call: TRBV20-1
clone_size: many
d_call: -
j_call: TRBJ2-7
cdr3_nt: TGCAGTGCTAAGGGGACCGGAGAGCAGTACTTC
cdr3_aa: CSAKGTGEQYF

v_call: TRBV20-1
clone_size: many
d_call: -
j_call: TRBJ2-2
cdr3_nt: TGCAGTGCTAGTGGAGGGTACACCGGGGAGCTGTTTTTT
cdr3_aa: CSASGGYTGELFF

v_call: TRBV30
clone_size: -
d_call: TRBD1
j_call: TRBJ1-2
cdr3_nt: TGTGCCGGGGACAGGGTACACTATGGCTACATCTTC
cdr3_aa: CAGDRVHYGYIF

v_call: TRBV19
clone_size: many
d_call: TRBD1
j_call: TRBJ1-2
cdr3_nt: TGTGCCAGTAGTATAAGCGGAGGGGGCACCTATGGCTACACCTTC
cdr3_aa: CASSISGGGTYGYTF

v_call: TRBV6-1
clone_size: many
d_call: -
j_call: TRBJ1-4
cdr3_nt: TGTGCCAGCAGTGAAATGACCGCAACTAATGAAAAACTGTTTTTT
cdr3_aa: CASSEMTATNEKLFF

v_call: TRBV9
clone_size: many
d_call: TRBD1
j_call: TRBJ1-1
cdr3_nt: TGTGCCAGCAGCACGACAGGGGTGAACACTGAAGCTTTCTTT
cdr3_aa: CASSTTGVNTEAFF

v_call: TRBV9
clone_size: -
d_call: TRBD2
j_call: TRBJ2-5
cdr3_nt: TGTGCCAGCAGCGTAGCTGGGACTAGCGGGGTAGGGCAAGAGACCCAGTACTTC
cdr3_aa: CASSVAGTSGVGQETQYF

v_call: TRBV2
clone_size: few
d_call: -
j_call: TRBJ2-1
cdr3_nt: TGTGCCAGCATCAAAGAGGGGGTGGGCAATGATCAGTTCTTC
cdr3_aa: CASIKEGVGNDQFF

v_call: TRBV6-5
clone_size: medium-sized
d_call: -
j_call: TRBJ2-7
cdr3_nt: TGTGCCAGCAGTTACGTTGGGGCAGGGAGCTACGAGCAGTACTTC
cdr3_aa: CASSYVGAGSYEQYF

v_call: TRBV5-1
clone_size: many
d_call: TRBD2
j_call: TRBJ2-1
cdr3_nt: TGCGCCAGCAGCTTCCTAGCGGGGGCAACCTACAATGAGCAGTTCTTC
cdr3_aa: CASSFLAGATYNEQFF

v_call: TRBV9
clone_size: -
d_call: -
j_call: TRBJ2-3
cdr3_nt: TGTGCCAGCAGCGTGTCCGGAGATAGGAGCACAGGTACGCAGTATTTT
cdr3_aa: CASSVSGDRSTGTQYF

v_call: TRBV30
clone_size: -
d_call: -
j_call: TRBJ2-7
cdr3_nt: TGTGCCTGGACAGGGCAGGGGAAGAGTTACGAGCAGTACTTC
cdr3_aa: CAWTGQGKSYEQYF

v_call: TRBV12-3/TRBV12-4
clone_size: -
d_call: -
j_call: TRBJ2-6
cdr3_nt: TGTGCCAGCAGTTTAGGGGTAGTCCCCTCTGGGGCCAACTTCCTGACTTTC
cdr3_aa: CASSLGVVPSGANFLTF

v_call: TRBV12-3/TRBV12-4
clone_size: many
d_call: -
j_call: TRBJ2-1
cdr3_nt: TGTGCCAGCAGTTTGGGCACAGGAGTTTTGCAGTTCTTC
cdr3_aa: CASSLGTGVLQFF

v_call: TRBV10-3
clone_size: many
d_call: -
j_call: TRBJ2-3
cdr3_nt: TGTGCCATCAGTGAGGGGCAGACCCGCACAGATACGCAGTATTTT
cdr3_aa: CAISEGQTRTDTQYF

v_call: TRBV5-6
clone_size: many
d_call: -
j_call: TRBJ2-1
cdr3_nt: TGTGCCAGCAGCTTCGGATCGGGGTCGTCCTACAATGAGCAGTTCTTC
cdr3_aa: CASSFGSGSSYNEQFF

v_call: TRBV4-3
clone_size: many
d_call: -
j_call: TRBJ2-1
cdr3_nt: TGCGCCAGCAGCCAATTTAGCGGGGACAGCTCCTACAATGAGCAGTTCTTC
cdr3_aa: CASSQFSGDSSYNEQFF